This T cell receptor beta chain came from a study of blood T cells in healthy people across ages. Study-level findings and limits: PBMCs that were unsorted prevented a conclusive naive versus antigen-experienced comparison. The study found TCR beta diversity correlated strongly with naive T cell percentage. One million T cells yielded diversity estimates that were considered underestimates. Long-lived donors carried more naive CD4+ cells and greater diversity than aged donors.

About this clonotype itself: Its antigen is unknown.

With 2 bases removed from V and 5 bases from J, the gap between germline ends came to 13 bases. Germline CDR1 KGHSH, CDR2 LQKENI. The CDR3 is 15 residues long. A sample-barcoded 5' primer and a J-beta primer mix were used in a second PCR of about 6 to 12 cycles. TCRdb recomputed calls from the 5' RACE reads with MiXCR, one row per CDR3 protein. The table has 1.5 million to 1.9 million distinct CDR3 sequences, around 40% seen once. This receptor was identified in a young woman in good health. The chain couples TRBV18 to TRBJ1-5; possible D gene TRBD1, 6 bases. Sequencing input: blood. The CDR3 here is CASSPSQGFDQPQHF. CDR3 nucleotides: TGTGCCAGCTCACCATCACAGGGTTTTGATCAGCCCCAGCATTTT.